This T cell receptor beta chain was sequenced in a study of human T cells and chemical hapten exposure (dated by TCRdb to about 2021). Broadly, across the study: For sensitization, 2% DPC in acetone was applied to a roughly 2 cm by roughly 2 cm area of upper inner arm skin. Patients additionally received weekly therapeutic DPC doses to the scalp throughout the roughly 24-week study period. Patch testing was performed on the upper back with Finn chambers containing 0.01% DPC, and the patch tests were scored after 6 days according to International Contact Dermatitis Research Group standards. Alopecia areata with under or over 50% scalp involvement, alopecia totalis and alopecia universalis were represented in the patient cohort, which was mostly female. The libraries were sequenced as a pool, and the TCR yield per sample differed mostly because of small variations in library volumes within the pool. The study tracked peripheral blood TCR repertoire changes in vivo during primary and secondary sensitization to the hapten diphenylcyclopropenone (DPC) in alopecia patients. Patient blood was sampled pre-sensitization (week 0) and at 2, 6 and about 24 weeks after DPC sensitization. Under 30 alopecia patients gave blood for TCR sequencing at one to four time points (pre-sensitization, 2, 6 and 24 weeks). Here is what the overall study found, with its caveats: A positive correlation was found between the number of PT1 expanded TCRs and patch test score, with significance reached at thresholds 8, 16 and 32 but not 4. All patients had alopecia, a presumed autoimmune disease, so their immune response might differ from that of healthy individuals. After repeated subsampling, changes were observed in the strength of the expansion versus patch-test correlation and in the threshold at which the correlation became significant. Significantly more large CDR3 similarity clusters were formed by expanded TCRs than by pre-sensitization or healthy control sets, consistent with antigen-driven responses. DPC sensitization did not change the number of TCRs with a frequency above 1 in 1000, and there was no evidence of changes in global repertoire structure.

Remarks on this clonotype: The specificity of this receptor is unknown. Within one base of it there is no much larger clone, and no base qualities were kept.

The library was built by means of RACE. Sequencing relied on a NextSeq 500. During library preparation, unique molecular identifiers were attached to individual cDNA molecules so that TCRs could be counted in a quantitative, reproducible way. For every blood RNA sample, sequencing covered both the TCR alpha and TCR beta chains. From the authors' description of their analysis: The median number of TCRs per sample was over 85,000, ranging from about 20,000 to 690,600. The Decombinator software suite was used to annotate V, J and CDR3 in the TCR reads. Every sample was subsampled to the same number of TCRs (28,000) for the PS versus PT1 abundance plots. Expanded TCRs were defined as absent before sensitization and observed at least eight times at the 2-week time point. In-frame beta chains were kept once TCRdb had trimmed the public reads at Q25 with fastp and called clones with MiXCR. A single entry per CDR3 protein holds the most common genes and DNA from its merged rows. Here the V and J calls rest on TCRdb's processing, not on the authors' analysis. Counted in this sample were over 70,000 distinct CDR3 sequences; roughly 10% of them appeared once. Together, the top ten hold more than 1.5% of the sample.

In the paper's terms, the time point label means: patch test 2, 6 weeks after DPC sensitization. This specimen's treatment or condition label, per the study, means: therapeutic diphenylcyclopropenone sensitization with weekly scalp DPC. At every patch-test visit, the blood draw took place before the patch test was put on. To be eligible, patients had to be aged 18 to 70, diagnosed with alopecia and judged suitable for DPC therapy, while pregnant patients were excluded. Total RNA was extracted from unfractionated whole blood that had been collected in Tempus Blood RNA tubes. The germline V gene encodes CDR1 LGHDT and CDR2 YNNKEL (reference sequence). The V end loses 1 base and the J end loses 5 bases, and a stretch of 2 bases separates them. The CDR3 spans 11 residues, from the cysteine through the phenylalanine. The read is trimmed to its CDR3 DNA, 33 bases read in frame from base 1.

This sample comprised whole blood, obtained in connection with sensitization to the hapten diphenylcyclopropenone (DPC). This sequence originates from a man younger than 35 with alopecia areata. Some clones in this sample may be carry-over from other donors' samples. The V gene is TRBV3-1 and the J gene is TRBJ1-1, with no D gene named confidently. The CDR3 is CASSQATEAFF. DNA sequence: TGTGCCAGCAGCCAAGCGACTGAAGCTTTCTTT. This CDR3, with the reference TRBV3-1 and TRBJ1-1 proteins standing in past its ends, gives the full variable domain DTAVSQTPKYLVTQMGNDKSIKCEQNLGHDTMYWYKQDSKKFLKIMFSYNNKELIINETVPNRFSPKSPDKAHLNLHINSLELGDSAVYFCASSQATEAFFGQGTRLTVV.